This T cell receptor (beta chain) was documented in a study of beta chain features in type 1 diabetes. Points from the study as a whole: Naive, central memory and Treg TCRB repertoires appeared more alike in patients than in healthy donors. For Type 1 diabetes patients, all four CD4+ subsets carried TCRB CDR3s that were moderately but significantly shorter.

CD4+ cells of the naive, central memory, regulatory and stem cell-like memory types were sorted via CD45RO/CCR7/CD25/CD127/CD95/CD27. V lost 5 bases, J lost 1 base, and 8 bases lay in between. The CDR3 is 13 residues long. Germline V gene data show CDR1 as LNHDA and CDR2 as SQIVND (reference sequence). Expressed TCRB transcripts were sequenced because the entire RNA isolate underwent reverse transcription. Some 3.6 million reads was the average for naive, central memory and regulatory T cell samples. Assay used: immunoSEQ multiplex PCR; TCRdb lists only in-frame clones, some missing. Of hundreds of thousands of clones detected, roughly a tenth appear once; the ten largest clones hold about 1%. The sample holds many counts of this clone. Its target is not known.

The chain has TRBV19 and TRBJ1-1, with no clear D. The sequencing input was central memory CD4+ T cells from blood. This receptor was identified in a man aged 25-45 years with type 1 diabetes. The CDR3 loop is CASSFDRNTEAFF. CDR3 DNA sequence: TGTGCCAGTAGTTTTGACCGGAACACTGAAGCTTTCTTT.